The 5 T cell receptor beta chains given below trace back to one sample, sequenced in a study of blood T cell repertoires in COVID-19. The assay was immunoSEQ multiplex PCR, and TCRdb's table has in-frame clones only and misses some. The data hold approximately 70,000 clones, with about 91% observed a single time. Input material: peripheral blood. All receptors come from a woman aged 60-75 years with active COVID-19.

This clone came up a few times. At the DNA level, this CDR3 is encoded by other sequences in the same sample as well. The chain carries TRBV18 and TRBJ1-1; 8 nucleotides match TRBD1. V was pared by 3 bases and J by 4 bases, with 4 bases of the junction left unmatched. Looked up from germline, CDR1 is KGHSH and CDR2 is LQKENI. This CDR3 region has 14 residues. CDR3 region: CASSPQGAGTEAFF. As DNA, the CDR3 is TGTGCCAGCTCACCGCAGGGGGCAGGCACTGAAGCTTTCTTT.

The V call is TRBV7-2, the J call TRBJ2-3; D might be TRBD2 (5 bases). Germline values: CDR1 SGHTA, CDR2 FQGNSA. The CDR3 runs to 15 residues. V gave up 2 bases and J gave up 2 bases, with 11 bases separating them. CDR3 residues: CASSLRAGPTDTQYF. DNA for the CDR3: TGTGCCAGCAGCTTACGCGCGGGTCCCACAGATACGCAGTATTTT.

The chain joins TRBV3-1 (or the pseudogene TRBV3-2) to TRBJ2-7; 9 positions agree with TRBD1. Germline values: CDR1 LGHDT, CDR2 YNNKEL (reference sequence). The CDR3 totals 15 residues. V trimming: 3 bases; J trimming: 0 bases; junction bases outside the gene matches: 3. CDR3 protein: CASSQWDRASYEQYF. CDR3 nucleotides: TGTGCCAGCAGCCAGTGGGACAGGGCCTCCTACGAGCAGTACTTC.

This clone is a singleton in its sample. Here the CDR3 reads CASSPSGQGGKGGYTF. CDR3 coding DNA: TGCGCCAGCAGCCCGAGCGGACAGGGGGGGAAAGGCGGCTACACCTTC. This rearrangement joins TRBV5-1 to TRBJ1-2; 10 bases map to TRBD1. Per germline, CDR1 SGHRS and CDR2 YFSETQ. Trimming at V came to 4 bases and at J to 8 bases, leaving 14 bases not matched to a gene. This CDR3 is built from 16 residues.

The chain couples TRBV18 to TRBJ2-5; TRBD2 might be the D (5 bases). V was shortened by 2 bases and J by 4 bases, with 17 bases between the two germline ends. The CDR3 is 16 amino acids. Germline V lookup: CDR1 KGHSH, CDR2 LQKENI. The CDR3 sequence is CASSPTERSGSETQYF. The CDR3 bases are TGTGCCAGCTCACCAACAGAGCGGAGTGGTTCAGAGACCCAGTACTTC.